This TCR beta chain was sequenced for a study of cytomegalovirus exposure and HLA in healthy donors. PCR was performed using 60 Vbeta and 13 Jbeta primers. Sequencing was performed with immunoSEQ multiplex PCR; in TCRdb, only in-frame clones are kept and a portion is missing. The sample carries 90,000 or so clones, roughly 82% recorded once. About this clone itself: Its specificity is unknown.

Study observations and caveats: Only CMV serostatus was available as immune exposure information.

The CDR3 is made up of 16 amino acids. In germline, CDR1 is MNHEY, CDR2 SMNVEV (reference sequence). The ends lost 4 bases at V and 7 bases at J; junction bases unmatched: 11. The TCR originated in a man aged 30 to 45 in good health and CMV-seropositive. What was sequenced was PBMCs. The V call is TRBV27, the J call TRBJ2-1, with 9 nucleotides matching TRBD2. CDR3 DNA sequence: TGTGCCAGCAGTTCTTTAGCGGGAGTGGGTGTGAATGAGCAGTTCTTC. Its protein is CASSSLAGVGVNEQFF.